This TCR beta chain comes out of a study of CD8 T cells in Susac syndrome (dated by TCRdb to the late 2010s). Study-wide context: Whether CD8+ T cell activation and differentiation in Susac syndrome was antigen driven was tested using repertoire sequencing. CD8+ T cell repertoire clonality was compared between some 13 healthy donors, some 14 Susac syndrome patients and roughly 15 multiple sclerosis patients. What the work shows at the level of the full study, not this receptor alone: The TCR sequencing and HLA analysis was acknowledged to have included a relatively small number of individuals.

Peripheral blood CD8+ and CD4+ T cells from healthy donors, Susac syndrome patients and multiple sclerosis patients were profiled using high-throughput TCR beta sequencing. The healthy donors served as controls matched for age and sex. Bulk CD8+ and CD4+ T cells were purified by magnetic negative isolation, whereas CD8+ TEMRA cells were enriched by FACS. Blood was collected in EDTA tubes and processed within 24 hours, with PBMCs isolated through density gradient centrifugation. PBMCs destined for TCR sequencing were cryopreserved in liquid nitrogen and later thawed in a 37 °C water bath. A purity of at least 90% was achieved for sorted or isolated CD4+, CD8+ and CD8+ TEMRA cells. About this clonotype: Its antigen specificity is not known. The germline gene is not matched at one end of the junction; a read error may be the cause.

Taken from the germline V gene, the CDR1 and CDR2 loops are SGHTA and FQGNSA. The CDR3 starts with the cysteine, ends with the phenylalanine, and has 11 residues. CDR3 DNA is the only sequence kept; it has 33 bases, read in frame from the first base. RNA was extracted using the RNeasy kit, and roughly 0.5 to 1 ug of the RNA was reverse transcribed with random hexamers. The immunoSEQ multiplex PCR assay, covering 54 Vbeta and 13 Jbeta segments, was used to amplify TCR beta CDR3 regions. PCR amplification bias was corrected using a synthetic template baseline for primer optimization and computational correction. The study's processing was this. Reads were annotated to V, D and J genes according to IMGT and were analyzed with immunoSEQ Analyzer, with only productive sequences retained. To calculate clonality, Shannon entropy was normalized by log2 of the number of productive unique sequences and then subtracted from one. Public and private clones were assessed among the 100 most prevalent clones of each patient and control. Susac-specific clones were defined as absent from healthy and MS cohorts, 850 to 1,300 published viral clones and other ImmuneACCESS disease sequences. TCRdb trimmed public reads at Q25 via fastp, called clones via MiXCR and kept in-frame beta chains. CDR3 protein sequences are deduplicated, and each keeps its most common genes and DNA. For this entry, the V and J calls and clone size follow TCRdb and not the study's own pipeline. Counted in this sample were approximately 100,000 distinct CDR3 sequences; 80% to 95% of them appeared once. The ten largest make up approximately 0.11% of the sample.

The receptor comes from a human donor in good health. Sequencing input: CD8+ T cells from PBMCs. The V and J segments used are TRBV7-2 and TRBJ1-1; TRBD1 is possibly the D segment (5 matching bases). The CDR3 sequence is CASSLGGVTVF. The DNA sequence is TGTGCCAGCAGCTTAGGAGGGGTAACGGTCTTT.